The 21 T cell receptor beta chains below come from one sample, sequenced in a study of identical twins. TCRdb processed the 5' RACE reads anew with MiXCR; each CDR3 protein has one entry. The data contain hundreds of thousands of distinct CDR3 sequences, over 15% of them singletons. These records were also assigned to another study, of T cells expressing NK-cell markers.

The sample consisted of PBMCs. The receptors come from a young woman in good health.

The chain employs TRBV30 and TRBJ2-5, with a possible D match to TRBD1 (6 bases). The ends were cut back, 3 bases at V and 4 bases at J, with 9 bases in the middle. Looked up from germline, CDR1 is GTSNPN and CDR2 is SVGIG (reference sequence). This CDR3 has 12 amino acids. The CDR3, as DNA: TGTGCCTGGAGCAGGGGAAGAGAGACCCAGTACTTC. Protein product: CAWSRGRETQYF.

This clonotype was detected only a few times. CDR3 sequence reads: CASSTGLGSYNEQFF. The CDR3 DNA follows: TGTGCCAGCAGTACAGGGTTGGGCTCCTACAATGAGCAGTTCTTC. V is TRBV6-1 and J is TRBJ2-1; D possibly corresponds to TRBD1 (6 bases). Trimming left V 5 bases short and J 0 bases short, with 11 bases between. The CDR3 extends over 15 amino acids. The V gene's germline CDR1 is MNHNS and CDR2 SASEGT.

The CDR3 spells CASSSPGQGLGTSFHTQYF. The CDR3 DNA is TGTGCCAGCAGCTCTCCGGGACAGGGTTTAGGGACTAGCTTTCATACGCAGTATTTT. The chain uses TRBV13 and TRBJ2-3; D might be TRBD1 or TRBD2, each matching 9 bases. Germline values: CDR1 PRHDT, CDR2 FYEKMQ (reference sequence). This CDR3 spans 19 amino acids. V lost 4 bases and J lost 7, with 30 bases in between.

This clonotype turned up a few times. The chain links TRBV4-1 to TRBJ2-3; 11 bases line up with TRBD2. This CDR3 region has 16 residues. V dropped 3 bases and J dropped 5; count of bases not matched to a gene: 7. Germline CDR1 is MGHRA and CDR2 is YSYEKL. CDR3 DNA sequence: TGCGCCAGCAGCCATGATAGCGGGGGGGCAAGAGATACGCAGTATTTT. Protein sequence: CASSHDSGGARDTQYF.

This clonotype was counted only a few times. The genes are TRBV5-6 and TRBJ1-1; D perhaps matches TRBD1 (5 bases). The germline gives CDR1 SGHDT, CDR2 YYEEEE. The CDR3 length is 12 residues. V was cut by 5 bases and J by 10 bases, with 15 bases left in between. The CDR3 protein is CASRAEGVAAFF. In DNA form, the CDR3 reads TGTGCCAGCAGGGCGGAAGGGGTAGCAGCTTTCTTT.

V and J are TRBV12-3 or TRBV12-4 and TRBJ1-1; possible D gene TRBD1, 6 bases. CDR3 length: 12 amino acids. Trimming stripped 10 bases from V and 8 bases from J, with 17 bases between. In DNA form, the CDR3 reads TGTGCCACACCAGATCAGGGGACAGAAGCTTTCTTT. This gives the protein CATPDQGTEAFF.

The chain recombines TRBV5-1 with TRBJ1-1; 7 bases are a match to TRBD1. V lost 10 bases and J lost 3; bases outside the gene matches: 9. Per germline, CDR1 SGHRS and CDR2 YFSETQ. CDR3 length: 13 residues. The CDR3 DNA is TGCGCCGGCAAAACCGACAGGGACACTGAAGCTTTCTTT. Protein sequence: CAGKTDRDTEAFF.

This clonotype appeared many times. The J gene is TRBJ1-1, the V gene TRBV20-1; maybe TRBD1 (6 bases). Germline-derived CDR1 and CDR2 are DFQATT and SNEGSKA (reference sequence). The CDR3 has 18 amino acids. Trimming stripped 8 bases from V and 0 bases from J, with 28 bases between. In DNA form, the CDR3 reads TGCAGTATTTTAAAGCCGAAAAATTTAGGGGGGTTGAACACTGAAGCTTTCTTT. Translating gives CSILKPKNLGGLNTEAFF.

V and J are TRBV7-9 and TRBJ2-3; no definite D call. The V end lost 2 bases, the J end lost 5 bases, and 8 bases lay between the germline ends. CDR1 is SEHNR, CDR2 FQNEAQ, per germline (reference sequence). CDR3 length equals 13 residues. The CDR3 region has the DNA TGTGCCAGCAGCTTATTCGCCGGAGATACGCAGTATTTT. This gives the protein CASSLFAGDTQYF.

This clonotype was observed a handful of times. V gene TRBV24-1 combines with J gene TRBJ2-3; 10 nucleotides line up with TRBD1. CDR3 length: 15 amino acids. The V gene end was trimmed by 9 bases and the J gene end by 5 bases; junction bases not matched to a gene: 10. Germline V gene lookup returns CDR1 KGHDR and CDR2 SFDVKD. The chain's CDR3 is CATSPGQGLGDTQYF. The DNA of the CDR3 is TGTGCCACCTCTCCGGGACAGGGGCTGGGAGATACGCAGTATTTT.

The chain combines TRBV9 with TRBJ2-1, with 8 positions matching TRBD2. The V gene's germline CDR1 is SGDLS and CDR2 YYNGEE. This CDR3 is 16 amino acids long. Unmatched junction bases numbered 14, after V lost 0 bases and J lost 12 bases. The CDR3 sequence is CASSVDWASGSRGQFF. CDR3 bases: TGTGCCAGCAGCGTAGATTGGGCTAGCGGGTCCCGCGGGCAGTTCTTC.

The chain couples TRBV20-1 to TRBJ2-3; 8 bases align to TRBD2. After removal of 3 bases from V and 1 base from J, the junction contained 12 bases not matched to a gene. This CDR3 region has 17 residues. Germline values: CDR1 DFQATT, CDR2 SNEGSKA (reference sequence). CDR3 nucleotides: TGCAGTGCTAGGATAGCGGGACCCCTATACCGCACAGATACGCAGTATTTT. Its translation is CSARIAGPLYRTDTQYF.

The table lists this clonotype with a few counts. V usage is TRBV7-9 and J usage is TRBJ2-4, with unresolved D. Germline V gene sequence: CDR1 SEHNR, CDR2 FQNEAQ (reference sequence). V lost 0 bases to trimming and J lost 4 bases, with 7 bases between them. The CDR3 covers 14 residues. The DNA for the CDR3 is TGTGCCAGCAGCTTAGCTGGGTTGAAAAACATTCAGTACTTC. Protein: CASSLAGLKNIQYF.

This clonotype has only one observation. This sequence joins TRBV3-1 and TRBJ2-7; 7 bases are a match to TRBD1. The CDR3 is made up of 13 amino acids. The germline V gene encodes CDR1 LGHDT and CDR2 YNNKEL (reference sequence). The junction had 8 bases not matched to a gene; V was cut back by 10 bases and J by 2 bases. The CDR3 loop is CATGRQGTYEQYF. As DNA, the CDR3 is TGTGCCACCGGAAGACAGGGTACCTACGAGCAGTACTTC.

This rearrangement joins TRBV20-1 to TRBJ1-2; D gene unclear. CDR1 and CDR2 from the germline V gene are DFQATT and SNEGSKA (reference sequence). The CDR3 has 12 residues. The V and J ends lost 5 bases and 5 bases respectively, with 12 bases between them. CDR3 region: CSASLGLYGYTF. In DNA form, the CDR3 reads TGCAGTGCTTCCCTGGGCCTTTATGGCTACACCTTC.

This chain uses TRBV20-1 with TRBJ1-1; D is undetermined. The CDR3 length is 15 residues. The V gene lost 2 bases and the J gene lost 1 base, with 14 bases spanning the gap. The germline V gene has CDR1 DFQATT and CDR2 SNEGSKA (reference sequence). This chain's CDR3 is CSARRPGRTNTEAFF. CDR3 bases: TGCAGTGCTAGACGCCCCGGACGGACGAACACTGAAGCTTTCTTT.

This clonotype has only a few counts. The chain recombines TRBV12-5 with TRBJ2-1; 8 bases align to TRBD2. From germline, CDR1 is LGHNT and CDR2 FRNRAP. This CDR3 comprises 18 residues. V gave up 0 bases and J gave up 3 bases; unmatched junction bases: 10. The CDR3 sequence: CASGLVPPGSGDYNEQFF. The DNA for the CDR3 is TGTGCTAGTGGTTTGGTCCCCCCTGGTAGCGGGGACTACAATGAGCAGTTCTTC.

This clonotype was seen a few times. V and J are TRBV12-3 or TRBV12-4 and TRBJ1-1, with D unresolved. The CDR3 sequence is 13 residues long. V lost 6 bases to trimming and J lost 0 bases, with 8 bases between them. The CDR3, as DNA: TGTGCCAGCAGCATCGGGGTGAACACTGAAGCTTTCTTT. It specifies CASSIGVNTEAFF.

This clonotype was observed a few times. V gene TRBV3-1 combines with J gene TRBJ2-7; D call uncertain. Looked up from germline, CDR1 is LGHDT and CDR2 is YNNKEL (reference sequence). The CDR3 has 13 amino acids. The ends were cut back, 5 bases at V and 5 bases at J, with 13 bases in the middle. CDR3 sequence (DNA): TGTGCCAGCAGCAAGACCGCCCCCAACGAGCAGTACTTC. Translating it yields CASSKTAPNEQYF.

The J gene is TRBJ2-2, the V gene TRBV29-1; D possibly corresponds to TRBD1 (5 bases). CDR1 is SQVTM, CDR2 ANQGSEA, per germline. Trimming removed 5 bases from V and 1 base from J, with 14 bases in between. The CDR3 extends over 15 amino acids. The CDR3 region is CSVRAADKNTGELFF. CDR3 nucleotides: TGCAGCGTTCGAGCCGCGGACAAGAACACCGGGGAGCTGTTTTTT.

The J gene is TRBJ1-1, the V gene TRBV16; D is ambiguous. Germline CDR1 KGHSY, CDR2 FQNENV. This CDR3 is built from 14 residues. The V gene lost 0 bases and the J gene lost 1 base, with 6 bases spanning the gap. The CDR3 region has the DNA TGTGCCAGCAGCCAATCTAGCAAGAACACTGAAGCTTTCTTT. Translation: CASSQSSKNTEAFF.